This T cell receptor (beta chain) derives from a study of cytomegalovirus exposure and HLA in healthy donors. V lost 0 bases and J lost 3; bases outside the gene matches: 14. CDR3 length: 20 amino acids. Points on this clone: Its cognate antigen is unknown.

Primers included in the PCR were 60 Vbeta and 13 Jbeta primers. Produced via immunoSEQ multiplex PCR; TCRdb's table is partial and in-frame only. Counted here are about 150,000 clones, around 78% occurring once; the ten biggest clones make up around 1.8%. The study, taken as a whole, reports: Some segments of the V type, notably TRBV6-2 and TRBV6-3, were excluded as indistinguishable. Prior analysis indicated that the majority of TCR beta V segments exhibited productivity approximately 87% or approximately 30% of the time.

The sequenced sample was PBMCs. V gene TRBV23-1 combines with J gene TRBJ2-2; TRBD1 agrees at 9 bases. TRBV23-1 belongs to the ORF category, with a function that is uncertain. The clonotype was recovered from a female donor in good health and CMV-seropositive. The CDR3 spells CASSQSRKRTGTGHTGELFF. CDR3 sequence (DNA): TGCGCCAGCAGTCAATCGCGAAAGAGAACCGGGACAGGGCACACCGGGGAGCTGTTTTTT.